This TCR beta chain was sequenced during a study of identical twins' blood T cells. Methods used by the authors: Each donor had about 100,000 to nearly 550,000 clonotypes. TCRdb processed the 5' RACE reads anew with MiXCR; each CDR3 protein has one entry. TCRdb, not the original authors, processed these V and J calls. The data show 300,000 to 450,000 distinct CDR3 sequences, more than 25% seen once. This clonotype was recorded once. Trimming shortened V by 1 base and J by 9 bases, and 16 bases separated the two germline ends. The germline gives CDR1 DFQATT, CDR2 SNEGSKA (reference sequence). This CDR3 has 13 amino acids.

The rearrangement uses TRBV20-1 and TRBJ2-7; TRBD2 might be the D (6 bases). The TCR originated in a woman aged 18-49 years in good health. Sequenced: PBMCs. CDR3 sequence: CSARVVGGQGQYF. Written as DNA, the CDR3 is TGCAGTGCTAGAGTAGTTGGAGGGCAGGGGCAGTACTTC.